This entry is about one T cell receptor beta chain. There is no known antigen for this receptor. No much larger clone is present one base from it, and per-base qualities are unavailable. V gives up 3 bases and J gives up 3 bases, and the segment between their germline ends measures 6 bases. The germline V gene sets CDR1 to MNHNS and CDR2 to SASEGT. The CDR3, cysteine through phenylalanine, is 12 amino acids long. The only DNA kept is the CDR3, 36 bases in frame from the first base. The data were taken from a study of blood T cell repertoires in COVID-19 (dated by TCRdb to 2018 to 2021). Some background on the complete study: Collaborator samples came from the United States, Italy and Spain and covered acute and convalescent phases of COVID-19. Samples were obtained from the ongoing ImmuneRACE study (first 160 participants) and from 1,254 subjects provided by 6 global collaborators. A de-identified subject ID, COVID-19 status, age in years and sex were almost always included in the sample metadata. The repertoires were made available in a free public database intended to serve as a resource for research on the immune response to SARS-CoV-2. The material from the prospective study consisted of cDNA or gDNA derived from T cells, B-cell-depleted T cells, or PBMCs. Where available, HLA class I and class II types were obtained from metadata supplied by the sample provider rather than from assay-based typing. Subjects who had been exposed to COVID-19, were actively infected with it, or had recovered from it provided the deeply sampled blood TCRbeta repertoires that made up the dataset. Paper-wide results and their limitations: How much clinical and demographic metadata was included differed by source and by participant, and the metadata was provided uncurated.

TCRbeta CDR3 regions were amplified from genomic DNA using the immunoSEQ Assay, a bias-controlled multiplex PCR. In the authors' own workflow: Within the assay, amplification of reference gene primers was used to estimate how many nucleated cells each sample contained. To quantify the absolute abundance of each unique TCRbeta CDR3 rearrangement, sequence reads were collapsed and filtered. For each sample, productive Simpson clonality was calculated as the square root of Simpson's diversity index across productive rearrangements. TCRdb took over this immuneACCESS table, retaining in-frame rearrangements with V and J assigned. Such tables are incomplete; in checked studies, under half of the missing clones stem from an unresolved V gene, and the remainder is unexplained. The V and J calls and clone size are taken from that table; D and trimming were inferred from the DNA. Recorded for this sample are 250,000 to 350,000 clones; roughly nine tenths of them occurred a single time. The ten largest clones capture 6.4% of the sample.

Samples from volunteer blood donors who had recovered from COVID-19 were contributed by a second Seattle source. Each collaborating institution followed its own protocols to collect whole blood in K2EDTA tubes. For TCRbeta analysis, collaborator samples were shipped as frozen whole blood, as isolated PBMCs, or as DNA extracted from either sample type. Recombination linked TRBV6-1 to TRBJ2-7; the D gene cannot be named for sure. Sequences were obtained from peripheral blood. This clonotype was sampled from a man aged 18 to 29 who had recovered from COVID-19. The DNA sequence is as follows: TGTGCCAGCAGTGACAGACTCTACGAGCAGTACTTC. Translated, it gives CASSDRLYEQYF.